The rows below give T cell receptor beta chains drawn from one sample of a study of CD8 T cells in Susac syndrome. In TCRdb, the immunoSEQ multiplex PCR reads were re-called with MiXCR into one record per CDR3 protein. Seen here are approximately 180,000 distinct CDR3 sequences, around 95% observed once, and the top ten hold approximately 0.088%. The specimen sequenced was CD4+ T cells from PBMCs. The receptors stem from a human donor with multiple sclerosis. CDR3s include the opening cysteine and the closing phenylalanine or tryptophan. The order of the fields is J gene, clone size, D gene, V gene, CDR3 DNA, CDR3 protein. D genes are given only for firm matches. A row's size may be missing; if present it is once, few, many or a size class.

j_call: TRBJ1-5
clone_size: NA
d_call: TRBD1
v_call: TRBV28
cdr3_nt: TGTGCCAGCAGCCGCCCGACAGGGTTTGATCTTCCTCAGCCCCAGCATTTT
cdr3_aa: CASSRPTGFDLPQPQHF

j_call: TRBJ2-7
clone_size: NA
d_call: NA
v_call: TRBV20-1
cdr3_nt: TGCAGTGCTAGTGAGTCCATATACGAGCAGTACTTC
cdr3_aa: CSASESIYEQYF

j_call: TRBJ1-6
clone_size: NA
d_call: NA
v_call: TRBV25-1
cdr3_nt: TGTGCCACCTCGGACAGCTCCTATAATTCACCCCTCCACTTT
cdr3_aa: CATSDSSYNSPLHF

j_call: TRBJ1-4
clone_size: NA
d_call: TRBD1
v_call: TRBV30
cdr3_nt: TGTGCCTGGAGTGCCGACAGGGGGCGAGAAAAACTGTTTTTT
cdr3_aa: CAWSADRGREKLFF

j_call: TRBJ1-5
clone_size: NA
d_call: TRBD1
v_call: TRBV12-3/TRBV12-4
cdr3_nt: TGTGCCAGCAGTTCGTTAGGACAGGCACAGCCCCAGCATTTT
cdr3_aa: CASSSLGQAQPQHF

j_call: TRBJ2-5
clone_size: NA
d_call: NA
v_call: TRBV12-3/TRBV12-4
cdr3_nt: TGTGCCAGCAGTTCGGGCGACACCTTCAGGGAGACCCAGTACTTC
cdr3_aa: CASSSGDTFRETQYF

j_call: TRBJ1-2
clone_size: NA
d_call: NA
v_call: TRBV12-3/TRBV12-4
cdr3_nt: TGTGCCAGCAGTCTACCCTACGGTAGCAGCGGCTATGGCTACACCTTC
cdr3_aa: CASSLPYGSSGYGYTF

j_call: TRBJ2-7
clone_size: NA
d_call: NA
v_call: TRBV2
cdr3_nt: TGTGCCAGCAGTGAGGGGACCTCATTCTACGAGCAGTACTTC
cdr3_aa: CASSEGTSFYEQYF

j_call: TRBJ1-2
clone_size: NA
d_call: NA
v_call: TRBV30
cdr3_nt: TGTGCCTGGAGTGTACAGTTCGCCCATAACTATGGCTACACCTTC
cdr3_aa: CAWSVQFAHNYGYTF

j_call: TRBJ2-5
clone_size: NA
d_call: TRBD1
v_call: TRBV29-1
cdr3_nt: TGCAGCGTTGGGAGGACAGGGTTCGGAGAGACCCAGTACTTC
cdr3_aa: CSVGRTGFGETQYF

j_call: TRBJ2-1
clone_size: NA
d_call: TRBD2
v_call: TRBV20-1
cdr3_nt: TGCAGTGCTGGGAGGACTAGCGGGGGACTACGTGAGCAGTTCTTC
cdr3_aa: CSAGRTSGGLREQFF

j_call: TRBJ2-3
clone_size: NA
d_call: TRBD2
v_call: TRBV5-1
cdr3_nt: TGCGCCAGCAGCCAGGGAGGGGTAGGCACAGATACGCAGTATTTT
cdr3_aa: CASSQGGVGTDTQYF

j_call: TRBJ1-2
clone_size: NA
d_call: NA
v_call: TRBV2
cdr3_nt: TGTGCCAGCAGTGTAGCGAGGGAAACAGGGTATGGCTACACCTTC
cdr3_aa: CASSVARETGYGYTF

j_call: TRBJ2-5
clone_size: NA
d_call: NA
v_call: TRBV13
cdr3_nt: TGTGCCAGCAGCTTACGCCCGGGGTACCAAGAGACCCAGTACTTC
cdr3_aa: CASSLRPGYQETQYF

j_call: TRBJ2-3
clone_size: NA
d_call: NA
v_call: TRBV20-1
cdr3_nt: TGCAGTGCTAGAGGGGGGGCGGAGAGCACAGATACGCAGTATTTT
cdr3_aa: CSARGGAESTDTQYF

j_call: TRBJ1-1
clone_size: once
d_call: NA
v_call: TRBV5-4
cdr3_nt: TGTGCCAGCCGCGGGGTTGTGCCGAACACTGAAGCTTTCTTT
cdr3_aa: CASRGVVPNTEAFF

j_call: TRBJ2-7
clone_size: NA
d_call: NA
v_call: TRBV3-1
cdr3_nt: TGTGCCACCTCTAACGGGGGGCGCGGCGAGCAGTACTTC
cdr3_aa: CATSNGGRGEQYF

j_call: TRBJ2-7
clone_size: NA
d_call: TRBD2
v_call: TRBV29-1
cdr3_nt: TGCAGCGTTGAAGTAGCGGGACTCTACGAGCAGTACTTC
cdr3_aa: CSVEVAGLYEQYF

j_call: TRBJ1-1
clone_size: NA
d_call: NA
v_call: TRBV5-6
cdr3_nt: TGTGCCAGCAGCTTGGACCGGAAAAACACTGAAGCTTTCTTT
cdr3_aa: CASSLDRKNTEAFF

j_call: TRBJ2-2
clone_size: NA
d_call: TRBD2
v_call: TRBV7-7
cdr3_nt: TGTGCCAGCAGCCAATTTCCTGAAGCGGGGGGGAACACCGGGGAGCTGTTTTTT
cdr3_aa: CASSQFPEAGGNTGELFF

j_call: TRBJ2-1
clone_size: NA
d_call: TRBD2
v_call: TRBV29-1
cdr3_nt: TGCAGCGTCGCTCCCACTAGCGGACACAACTCCTACAATGAGCAGTTCTTC
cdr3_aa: CSVAPTSGHNSYNEQFF

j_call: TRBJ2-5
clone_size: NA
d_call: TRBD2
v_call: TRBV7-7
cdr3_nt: TGTGCTAGCAGCGCCCGCCGACCGGGGGGGATCCCAGAGACCCAGTACTTC
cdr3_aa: CASSARRPGGIPETQYF

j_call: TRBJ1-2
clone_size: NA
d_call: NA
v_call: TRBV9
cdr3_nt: TGTGCCAGCAGCGTTATCGGGGTACATGGCTACACCTTC
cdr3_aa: CASSVIGVHGYTF

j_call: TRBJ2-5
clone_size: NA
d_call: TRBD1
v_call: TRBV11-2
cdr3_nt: TGTGCCAGCAGCCCCCGGACAGGGGTAGGGGAGACCCAGTACTTC
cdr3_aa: CASSPRTGVGETQYF

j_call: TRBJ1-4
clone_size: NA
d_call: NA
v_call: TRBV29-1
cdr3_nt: TGCAGCGTTGGGGAACAGTACAATGAAAAACTGTTTTTT
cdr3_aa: CSVGEQYNEKLFF

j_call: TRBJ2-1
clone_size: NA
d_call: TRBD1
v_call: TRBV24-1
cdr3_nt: TGTGCCACCAGTGATTGGACAGGGCTTCCGCAGTTCTTC
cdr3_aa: CATSDWTGLPQFF

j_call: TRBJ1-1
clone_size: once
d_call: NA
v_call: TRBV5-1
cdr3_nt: TGCGCCAGCAGCCCAAGACAGAGTGGCACTGAAGCTTTCTTT
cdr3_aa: CASSPRQSGTEAFF

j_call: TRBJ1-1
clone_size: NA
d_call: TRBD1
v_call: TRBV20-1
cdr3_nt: TGCAGTGCTAGAGAGGCCACAGGGGCTACTGAAGCTTTCTTT
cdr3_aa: CSAREATGATEAFF

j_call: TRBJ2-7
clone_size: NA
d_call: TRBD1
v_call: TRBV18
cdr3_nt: TGTGCCAGCTCCGGGACAGGGGCTTCCTACGAGCAGTACTTC
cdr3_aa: CASSGTGASYEQYF

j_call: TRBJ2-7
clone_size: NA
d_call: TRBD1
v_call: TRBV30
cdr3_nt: TGTGCCTGGGGACAGGGTACCCGTGCCTACGAGCAGTACTTC
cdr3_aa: CAWGQGTRAYEQYF

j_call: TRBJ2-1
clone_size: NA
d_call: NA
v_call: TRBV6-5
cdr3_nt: TGTGCCAGTCAAGTTACTCTGGCCCAAAACAATGAGCAGTTCTTC
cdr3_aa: CASQVTLAQNNEQFF

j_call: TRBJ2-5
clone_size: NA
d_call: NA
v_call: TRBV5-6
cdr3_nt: TGTGCCAGCAGCTTGAACAGATGGGCCCAGTACTTC
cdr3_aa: CASSLNRWAQYF

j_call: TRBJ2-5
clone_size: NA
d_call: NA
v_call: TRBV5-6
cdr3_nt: TGTGCCAGCAGCTTGGTCCAGGCCCCGAAGGGAGAGACCCAGTACTTC
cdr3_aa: CASSLVQAPKGETQYF

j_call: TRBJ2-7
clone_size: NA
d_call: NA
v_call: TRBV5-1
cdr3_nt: TGCGCCAGCAGCTTGAGGCCCCGGGAATCCTACGAGCAGTACTTC
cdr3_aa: CASSLRPRESYEQYF

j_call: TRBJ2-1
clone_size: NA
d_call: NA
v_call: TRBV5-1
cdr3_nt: TGCGCCAGCAGCTTGGCCCTCGATGAGCAGTTCTTC
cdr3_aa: CASSLALDEQFF

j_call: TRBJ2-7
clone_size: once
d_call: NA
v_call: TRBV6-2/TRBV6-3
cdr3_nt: TGTGCCAGCCGGCTGGACACGTCCTACGAGCAGTACTTC
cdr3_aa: CASRLDTSYEQYF

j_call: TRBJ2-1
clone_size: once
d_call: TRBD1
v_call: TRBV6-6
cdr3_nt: TGTGCCAGCAGTGGGGGACAGGGAGAGAATGAGCAGTTCTTC
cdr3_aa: CASSGGQGENEQFF

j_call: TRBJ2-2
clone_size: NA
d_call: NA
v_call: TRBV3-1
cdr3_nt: TGTGCCAGCAGCCCTCGCAGGGGCACCGGGGAGCTGTTTTTT
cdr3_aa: CASSPRRGTGELFF

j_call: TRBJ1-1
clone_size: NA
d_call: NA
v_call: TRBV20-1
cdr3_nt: TGCAGTGCTATGTCGGGGGGTGGCACTGAAGCTTTCTTT
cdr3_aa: CSAMSGGGTEAFF

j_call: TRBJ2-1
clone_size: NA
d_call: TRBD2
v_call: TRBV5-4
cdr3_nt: TGTGCCAGCAGCACGGGACTACTCAACAATGAGCAGTTCTTC
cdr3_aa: CASSTGLLNNEQFF

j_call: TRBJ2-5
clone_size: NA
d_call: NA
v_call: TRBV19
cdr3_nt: TGTGCCAGTAGTATTTCTTCGGAGACCCAGTACTTC
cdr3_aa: CASSISSETQYF